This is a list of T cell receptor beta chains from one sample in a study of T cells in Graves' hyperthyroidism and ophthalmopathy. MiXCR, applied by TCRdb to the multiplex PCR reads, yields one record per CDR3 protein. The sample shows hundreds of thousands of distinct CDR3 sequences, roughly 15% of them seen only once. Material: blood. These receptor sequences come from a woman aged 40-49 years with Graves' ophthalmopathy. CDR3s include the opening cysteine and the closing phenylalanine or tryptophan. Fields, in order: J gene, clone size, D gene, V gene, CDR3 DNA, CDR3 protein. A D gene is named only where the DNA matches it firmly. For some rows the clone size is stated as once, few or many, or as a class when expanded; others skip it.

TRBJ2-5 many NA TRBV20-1 TGCAGTGCTAGACCATCAGGGGAGACCCAGTACTTC CSARPSGETQYF
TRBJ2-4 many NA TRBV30 TGTGCCTGGAGTGTGAGGGGGGCCAAAAACATTCAGTACTTC CAWSVRGAKNIQYF
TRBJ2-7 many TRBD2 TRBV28 TGTGCCAGCAGTTCCCCGACTAGCGGGAGCTACGAGCAGTACTTC CASSSPTSGSYEQYF
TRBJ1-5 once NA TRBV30 TGTGCCTGGAGTGTCGGGACTCAGCCCCAGCATTTT CAWSVGTQPQHF
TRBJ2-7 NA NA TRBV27 TGTGCCAGCAGCCCCACGGGGTTCTCCTACGAGCAGTACTTC CASSPTGFSYEQYF
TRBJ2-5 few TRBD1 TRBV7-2 TGTGCCAGCAGCTTTGACAGGGGGTTTTCGGAGACCCAGTACTTC CASSFDRGFSETQYF
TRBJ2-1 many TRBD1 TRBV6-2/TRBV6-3 TGTGCCAGCAGTTACAGGACAGGGGGCAATGAGCAGTTCTTC CASSYRTGGNEQFF
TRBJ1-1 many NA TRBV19 TGTGCCAGTAGTATAGTTCGAGGGAACACTGAAGCTTTCTTT CASSIVRGNTEAFF
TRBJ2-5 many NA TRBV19 TGTGCCAGTAGAAAAAATGAAGGAGAGACCCAGTACTTC CASRKNEGETQYF
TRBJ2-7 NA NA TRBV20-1 TGCAGTCCTGGCCTGCTCCACTCCTACGAGCAGTACTTC CSPGLLHSYEQYF
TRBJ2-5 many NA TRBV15 TGTGCCACCAGCAGAGGAGCGGACGGGGAGACCCAGTACTTC CATSRGADGETQYF
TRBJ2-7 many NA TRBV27 TGTGCCAGCAGTTTGGGGCAAACGGGGGAGCAGTGCTTC CASSLGQTGEQCF
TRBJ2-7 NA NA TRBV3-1 TGTGCCAGCAGCCAAGAGGGGACAAGTGGCGTCAAACCCTACGAGCAGTACTTC CASSQEGTSGVKPYEQYF
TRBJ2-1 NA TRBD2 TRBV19 TGTGCCAGTAAACCTAGCGGGCATTCCAGCTCCTACAATGAGCAGTTCTTC CASKPSGHSSSYNEQFF
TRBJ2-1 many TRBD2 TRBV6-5 TGTGCCAGCAGAAGGGTAGCGGGAGAGGGTGAGCAGTTCTTC CASRRVAGEGEQFF
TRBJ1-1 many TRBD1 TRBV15 TGTGCCACCAGCAGAGCCCCCGGGACAGGGGGAACTGAAGCTTTCTTT CATSRAPGTGGTEAFF
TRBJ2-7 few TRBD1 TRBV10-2 TGCGCCAGCAGGCGGGGGACAGGGACCATTGGCGAGCAGTACTTC CASRRGTGTIGEQYF